The 17 T cell receptor beta chains presented below share a single source sample, sequenced in a study of T cells in Graves' hyperthyroidism and ophthalmopathy. The TCR beta CDR3 regions underwent amplification using RNA transcripts as the source. When the TCR CDR3 underwent first-round RT-PCR, the HTBI primer set was used. TCRdb re-called the multiplex PCR reads through MiXCR, storing one row per CDR3 protein. The sample has 250,000 to 350,000 distinct CDR3 sequences, roughly 17% seen once; the top ten hold approximately 31%. Input material: blood. These receptors were obtained from a man aged 25-40 years with Graves' hyperthyroidism.

The rearrangement links TRBV20-1 to TRBJ2-5; D is possibly TRBD1 (5 bases). The CDR3 loop spans 14 amino acids. The germline CDR1 and CDR2 sequences are DFQATT and SNEGSKA (reference sequence). Between the trimmed V and J ends, which lost 2 bases and 2 bases, there was a span of 12 bases. The CDR3 nucleotides read TGCAGTGCTAGAAACTCCAGGGTTCAAGAGACCCAGTACTTC. Protein sequence: CSARNSRVQETQYF.

This clonotype was detected only a few times. J is TRBJ1-5 and V is TRBV27; no reliable D call. Germline V lookup: CDR1 MNHEY, CDR2 SMNVEV (reference sequence). There are 15 residues in the CDR3. Trimming pared 3 bases from V and 3 bases from J, leaving 12 bases between. Here the CDR3 DNA reads TGTGCCAGCAGTTTGACCGGGGTTATCAATCAGCCCCAGCATTTT. Translated: CASSLTGVINQPQHF.

This clonotype was recorded many times. V gene TRBV27 combines with J gene TRBJ2-7, with 8 positions matching TRBD1. The CDR3 spans 15 residues. With 5 bases clipped from V and 7 bases from J, the junction kept 13 bases outside the gene matches. Germline CDR1 and CDR2: MNHEY and SMNVEV (reference sequence). CDR3 in DNA: TGTGCCAGCAGTCTCTGGGACAGGCCCCTAGAGGAGCAGTACTTC. It codes for CASSLWDRPLEEQYF.

The V gene is TRBV20-1, the J gene TRBJ2-7; 7 bases agree with TRBD2. From germline, CDR1 is DFQATT and CDR2 SNEGSKA (reference sequence). V was pared by 0 bases and J by 1 base, with 9 bases of the junction left unmatched. The CDR3 has 16 residues. The CDR3 coding sequence is TGCAGTGCTAGAGATAGGCGGGCTAGCGGTTCCTACGAGCAGTACTTC. Translating gives CSARDRRASGSYEQYF.

This clonotype was counted ten times or more. The chain couples TRBV30 to TRBJ2-1, with 10 nucleotides matching TRBD2. There are 15 residues in the CDR3. Trimming at V came to 3 bases and at J to 8 bases, leaving 10 bases not matched to a gene. Per the germline V gene, CDR1 is GTSNPN and CDR2 is SVGIG (reference sequence). Here the CDR3 reads CAWSPPSGSSHEQFF. The CDR3 coding sequence is TGTGCCTGGAGCCCCCCTAGCGGGAGTAGCCATGAGCAGTTCTTC.

The table lists this clonotype with many counts. This chain connects TRBV7-3 to TRBJ2-1, with 7 positions matching TRBD2. Trimming took 4 bases from V and 3 from J; bases not matched to a gene: 9. The CDR3 has 16 amino acids. Per germline, CDR1 SGHTA and CDR2 FQGTGA. CDR3 coding DNA: TGTGCCAGCAGCTCCGCCGGGACTACCCGCTACAATGAGCAGTTCTTC. Residues: CASSSAGTTRYNEQFF.

In regard to this clonotype: Being one base from a much bigger clone, this may be a read error. In DNA form, the CDR3 reads TGTGCCAGCAGCCAAGATCCTCAGGGAGGAGGGACCCAGTACTTC. It specifies CASSQDPQGGGTQYF. The chain carries TRBV4-2 and TRBJ2-5; D is possibly TRBD2 (6 bases). Germline CDR1 and CDR2: LGHNA and YNFKEQ. CDR3 length: 15 residues. Trimming removed 0 bases at V and 7 bases at J, with 15 bases between.

This clonotype occurred a few times. This rearrangement joins TRBV20-1 to TRBJ2-5; 13 bases map to TRBD2. This CDR3 has 14 amino acids. The junction had 5 bases not matched to a gene; V was cut back by 6 bases and J by 4 bases. Germline V CDR1 and CDR2: DFQATT, SNEGSKA (reference sequence). As DNA, the CDR3 is TGCAGTGCACGCGGGACTAGCGGGATAGAGACCCAGTACTTC. Protein product: CSARGTSGIETQYF.

This clonotype was picked up a small number of times. As DNA, the CDR3 is TGTGCCAGCAGCTTATCGGGAGGGCCTAACACCGGGGAGCTGTTTTTT. Translation gives CASSLSGGPNTGELFF. V gene TRBV7-8 combines with J gene TRBJ2-2; TRBD2 aligns across 8 bases. Trimming at V came to 2 bases and at J to 2 bases, leaving 4 bases not matched to a gene. The CDR3 runs 16 residues. CDR1 and CDR2 (germline): SGHVS, FQNEAQ.

This clonotype was counted a few times. This chain joins TRBV12-3 or TRBV12-4 and TRBJ2-2, with D maybe TRBD2 (6 bases). The CDR3 contains 14 residues. V dropped 4 bases and J dropped 8 bases, with 14 bases sitting between them. CDR3 amino acids: CASSSGLPRGELFF. CDR3 in DNA: TGTGCCAGCAGTTCGGGACTCCCCCGGGGGGAGCTGTTTTTT.

About this clonotype itself: This could be a read error, since a much larger clone is one nucleotide away. The chain carries TRBV11-3 and TRBJ2-1; TRBD2 matches 7 bases. CDR1 is SGHNT and CDR2 is YENEEA in the germline V gene. The CDR3 has 16 amino acids. The CDR3 region is CASTRYVGGRYNDQFF. CDR3 nucleotides: TGTGCCAGCACCCGCTATGTGGGAGGGCGGTACAATGACCAGTTCTTC.

This clonotype was picked up many times. The rearrangement uses TRBV28 and TRBJ2-7; 7 nucleotides align to TRBD1. The CDR3 extends over 14 amino acids. The germline V gene has CDR1 MDHEN and CDR2 SYDVKM. Unmatched junction bases numbered 10, after V lost 5 bases and J lost 6 bases. CDR3 DNA sequence: TGTGCCAGCAGTCCATATGAAGGGGGCGGCGAGCAGTACTTC. Translation gives CASSPYEGGGEQYF.

Of note for this clonotype: This may be a read error: a much more frequent sequence differs by one nucleotide. V gene TRBV5-1 combines with J gene TRBJ1-2, with D possibly matching TRBD1 (5 bases). This CDR3 is 14 amino acids long. Germline V gene sequence: CDR1 SGHRS, CDR2 YFSETQ. Deletions cut 4 bases from V and 4 bases from J, with 14 bases between. Here the CDR3 reads CASSEMTAFYGYTF. CDR3 coding DNA: TGCGCCAGCAGCGAGATGACAGCGTTCTATGGCTACACCTTC.

This clonotype appeared many times. The chain links TRBV13 to TRBJ1-2; 7 bases agree with TRBD1. The CDR3 is 15 residues long. Germline V lookup: CDR1 PRHDT, CDR2 FYEKMQ (reference sequence). Unmatched junction bases numbered 6, after V lost 0 bases and J lost 5 bases. CDR3 nucleotide sequence: TGTGCCAGCAGCTTAGGCCCCGGGACAGTATATGGCTACACCTTC. It encodes CASSLGPGTVYGYTF.

This clonotype has a count of ten or more. The chain combines TRBV3-1 with TRBJ1-1; D is undetermined. V was shortened by 4 bases and J by 1 base, with 10 bases between the two germline ends. Germline V gene data show CDR1 as LGHDT and CDR2 as YNNKEL (reference sequence). This CDR3 spans 14 amino acids. CDR3 in DNA: TGTGCCAGCAGCCGCCCGGGGTCGAACACTGAAGCTTTCTTT. Translating gives CASSRPGSNTEAFF.

This clonotype was observed a few times. The chain links TRBV7-9 to TRBJ2-5, with 11 positions matching TRBD1. The CDR3 has 15 amino acids. Looked up from germline, CDR1 is SEHNR and CDR2 is FQNEAQ (reference sequence). The V and J ends lost 5 bases and 5 bases, in that order; junction bases with no gene match: 7. The CDR3 loop reads CASSTGQGEGETQYF. The CDR3 DNA sequence: TGTGCCAGCAGCACGGGACAGGGGGAAGGGGAGACCCAGTACTTC. Variable domain in full (rest from reference TRBV7-9 and TRBJ2-5): DTGVSQNPRHKITKRGQNVTFRCDPISEHNRLYWYRQTLGQGPEFLTYFQNEAQLEKSRLLSDRFSAERPKGSFSTLEIQRTEQGDSAMYLCASSTGQGEGETQYFGPGTRLLVL.

This clonotype was detected a few times. The CDR3 nucleotides read TGCAGTGCTAGAGATCAACACATTCAGTACTTC. It is translated as CSARDQHIQYF. This chain joins TRBV20-1 and TRBJ2-4; the D is unclear. V shed 0 bases and J shed 8 bases, with 5 bases lying between them. The CDR3 is 11 residues long. Germline-derived CDR1 and CDR2 are DFQATT and SNEGSKA (reference sequence).